Each of the 16 T cell receptor beta chains below was sequenced from the same sample in a study of T cell repertoires in cytomegalovirus infection. The antigens for these receptors are not known. TCRdb re-called the reads with MiXCR, one entry per CDR3 protein. This sample has 750,000 to 950,000 distinct CDR3 sequences, with just under 30% found just once. Sequenced material: cultured CD8+ T cells from PBMCs, taken from culture after CMV antigen stimulation. The source is a human donor in good health (CMV status not recorded). Some clones in this sample may be carry-over from other donors' samples.

This clonotype was seen a handful of times. This chain connects TRBV19 to TRBJ1-2; D gene unclear. CDR1 and CDR2 (germline): LNHDA, SQIVND (reference sequence). The CDR3 loop spans 14 amino acids. Trimming pared 5 bases from V and 0 bases from J, leaving 10 bases between. CDR3 protein: CASSWNLANYGYTF. CDR3 DNA: TGTGCCAGTAGTTGGAACCTTGCTAACTATGGCTACACCTTC.

V gene TRBV19 combines with J gene TRBJ1-2; 9 positions match TRBD1. The V and J ends lost 5 bases and 8 bases, in that order; junction bases with no gene match: 6. This CDR3 is 13 amino acids long. Germline V gene data show CDR1 as LNHDA and CDR2 as SQIVND (reference sequence). Here the CDR3 reads CASSARTGEGYTF. CDR3 nucleotides: TGTGCCAGTAGTGCCCGGACAGGGGAAGGCTACACCTTC.

This clonotype was observed at least ten times. The chain employs TRBV7-8 and TRBJ2-2, with D perhaps matching TRBD1 (5 bases). The CDR3 runs 15 residues. Germline CDR1 SGHVS, CDR2 FQNEAQ. Trimming shortened V by 2 bases and J by 7 bases, and 14 bases separated the two germline ends. CDR3 sequence reads: CASSLTDNSIGELFF. The CDR3 DNA reads as TGTGCCAGCAGCTTAACGGACAACTCTATCGGGGAGCTGTTTTTT. Using reference TRBV7-8 and TRBJ2-2 for the parts outside the CDR3, the full variable domain is GAGVSQSPRYKVAKRGQDVALRCDPISGHVSLFWYQQALGQGPEFLTYFQNEAQLDKSGLPSDRFFAERPEGSVSTLKIQRTQQEDSAVYLCASSLTDNSIGELFFGEGSRLTVL.

The chain recombines TRBV12-3 or TRBV12-4 with TRBJ2-2, with D perhaps matching TRBD1 or TRBD2 (5 bases each). This CDR3 region has 14 residues. The ends were cut back, 8 bases at V and 0 bases at J, with 10 bases in the middle. CDR3 sequence: CASQGTANTGELFF. CDR3 DNA sequence: TGTGCCAGCCAAGGGACGGCGAACACCGGGGAGCTGTTTTTT.

The CDR3 loop is CASSLAGGGGNTEAFF. The CDR3, as DNA: TGTGCCAGCAGCCTGGCAGGGGGGGGAGGAAACACTGAAGCTTTCTTT. The genes are TRBV12-3 or TRBV12-4 and TRBJ1-1; 7 bases line up with TRBD1. J lost 2 bases, V lost 6 bases, and 12 bases had no gene match. The CDR3 runs 16 residues.

This clonotype turned up a few times. V is TRBV9 and J is TRBJ2-3, with a weak D call TRBD2 (5 bases). The ends were cut back, 3 bases at V and 3 bases at J, with 14 bases in the middle. The CDR3 runs to 15 residues. CDR1 is SGDLS and CDR2 is YYNGEE in the germline V gene. CDR3: CASSGATGWTDTQYF. The CDR3 DNA reads TGTGCCAGCAGCGGCGCCACGGGGTGGACAGATACGCAGTATTTT.

The rearrangement uses TRBV29-1 and TRBJ2-7, with D hard to call. The CDR3 length is 12 residues. Trimming removed 0 bases at V and 4 bases at J, with 7 bases between. Germline loops: CDR1 SQVTM, CDR2 ANQGSEA. This CDR3 is CSVEERQYEQYF. The CDR3 coding sequence is TGCAGCGTTGAAGAACGACAATACGAGCAGTACTTC.

CDR3 sequence: CASGTPLGSYNEQFF. The CDR3 coding sequence is TGTGCCAGCGGCACTCCTTTGGGGTCCTACAATGAGCAGTTCTTC. The chain recombines TRBV2 with TRBJ2-1; D is uncertain. The ends were cut back, 8 bases at V and 1 base at J, with 15 bases in the middle. CDR3 length equals 15 residues. Germline V gene lookup returns CDR1 SNHLY and CDR2 FYNNEI.

This clonotype was counted ten times or more. The V and J genes are TRBV28 and TRBJ1-2; TRBD1 aligns across 8 bases. V was pared by 5 bases and J by 4 bases, with 9 bases of the junction left unmatched. The CDR3 contains 15 residues. Germline V lookup: CDR1 MDHEN, CDR2 SYDVKM. The CDR3 sequence: CASSPPGQGLYGYTF. CDR3 sequence (DNA): TGTGCCAGCAGTCCCCCCGGACAGGGCCTCTATGGCTACACCTTC.

This clonotype was counted a few times. The rearrangement links TRBV6-4 to TRBJ2-1, with D perhaps TRBD2 (5 bases). Germline CDR1 is MRHNA and CDR2 is SNTAGT. The V gene lost 4 bases and the J gene lost 5 bases, with 12 bases spanning the gap. This CDR3 is built from 14 residues. For the CDR3, the DNA is TGTGCCAGCAGTGCTCGGGGTTACGACAATGAGCAGTTCTTC. This gives the protein CASSARGYDNEQFF.

This clonotype was seen a handful of times. The chain has TRBV20-1 and TRBJ2-1, with 10 bases that match TRBD1. Germline V gene sequence: CDR1 DFQATT, CDR2 SNEGSKA (reference sequence). This CDR3 comprises 16 residues. Unmatched junction bases numbered 6, after V lost 0 bases and J lost 4 bases. In nucleotides, the CDR3 is TGCAGTGCTAGAGATCCCGGGACAGGGGTATACAATGAGCAGTTCTTC. This encodes CSARDPGTGVYNEQFF.

This chain links TRBV4-2 with TRBJ2-7; 9 nucleotides align to TRBD1. This CDR3 is built from 17 residues. Trimming cost V 0 bases and J 7 bases; bases outside gene matches: 13. Germline CDR1 is LGHNA and CDR2 is YNFKEQ. CDR3 in amino acids: CASSQEQGALFVGEQYV. In DNA form, the CDR3 reads TGTGCCAGCAGCCAAGAACAGGGGGCGCTATTTGTGGGGGAGCAGTACGTC.

A note on this clonotype: At one of its ends the junction is not consistent with the germline gene, which may arise from a read error. The chain uses TRBV6-5 and TRBJ2-7; no clear D gene. The CDR3 runs 15 residues. Looked up from germline, CDR1 is MNHEY and CDR2 is SVGAGI. CDR3 amino acids: CASSYSILDYYEEYF. Written as DNA, the CDR3 is TGTGCCAGCAGTTACTCGATCCTCGATTACTACGAGGAGTACTTC.

The chain couples TRBV28 to TRBJ2-1; 7 positions match TRBD2. The CDR3 runs to 14 residues. V gave up 7 bases and J gave up 6 bases; unmatched junction bases: 9. In germline, CDR1 is MDHEN, CDR2 SYDVKM. DNA for the CDR3: TGTGCCAGCACCCTTAGCGGGCTCCCCAATGAGCAGTTCTTC. Encoded protein: CASTLSGLPNEQFF.

This clonotype was seen ten or more times. The genes are TRBV5-6 and TRBJ1-5; D is possibly TRBD1 (6 bases). Trimming removed 7 bases from V and 2 bases from J, with 16 bases in between. The CDR3 extends over 15 amino acids. The germline CDR1 and CDR2 sequences are SGHDT and YYEEEE. CDR3: CASRQRGAGNQPQHF. The CDR3 DNA is TGTGCCAGCCGGCAACGGGGGGCCGGCAATCAGCCCCAGCATTTT. Drawing the rest from reference TRBV5-6 and TRBJ1-5, the complete variable domain is DAGVTQSPTHLIKTRGQQVTLRCSPKSGHDTVSWYQQALGQGPQFIFQYYEEEERQRGNFPDRFSGHQFPNYSSELNVNALLLGDSALYLCASRQRGAGNQPQHFGDGTRLSIL.

The chain carries TRBV28 and TRBJ2-3, with TRBD2 as a possible D gene (5 bases). This CDR3 has 17 residues. V was shortened by 4 bases and J by 2 bases, with 19 bases between the two germline ends. CDR1 is MDHEN and CDR2 is SYDVKM in the germline V gene. CDR3 DNA: TGTGCCAGCAGTTCTTCTTTTTCCGGGGAGAACACAGATACGCAGTATTTT. Protein sequence: CASSSSFSGENTDTQYF.